The clone carrying this TCR beta chain was recorded many times. Its antigen remains unidentified. The CDR3 loop spans 16 amino acids. Germline V gene lookup returns CDR1 SGHTA and CDR2 FQGNSA. V gave up 2 bases and J gave up 0 bases, with 10 bases separating them. The sample originates from a study of neurological immune-mediated disorders. Study-level points and caveats: Because no CDR3 amino acid sequences were shared across subjects by expanded clones, private repertoires were suggested in all groups.

Synthesis of cDNA was performed by 5'RACE using 10-nucleotide random UMIs. One entry per CDR3 protein results from TCRdb running MiXCR on the 5' RACE reads. The table has about 36,000 distinct CDR3 sequences, over 9% seen once. The TCR comes from a woman in her 30s with HTLV-1-associated myelopathy (HAM/TSP). Source material: PBMCs. The chain joins TRBV7-2 to TRBJ2-2, with TRBD2 as a possible D gene (6 bases). The CDR3 protein is CASSLYGGTNTGELFF. The CDR3 region has the DNA TGTGCCAGCAGCTTATACGGGGGTACGAACACCGGGGAGCTGTTTTTT.